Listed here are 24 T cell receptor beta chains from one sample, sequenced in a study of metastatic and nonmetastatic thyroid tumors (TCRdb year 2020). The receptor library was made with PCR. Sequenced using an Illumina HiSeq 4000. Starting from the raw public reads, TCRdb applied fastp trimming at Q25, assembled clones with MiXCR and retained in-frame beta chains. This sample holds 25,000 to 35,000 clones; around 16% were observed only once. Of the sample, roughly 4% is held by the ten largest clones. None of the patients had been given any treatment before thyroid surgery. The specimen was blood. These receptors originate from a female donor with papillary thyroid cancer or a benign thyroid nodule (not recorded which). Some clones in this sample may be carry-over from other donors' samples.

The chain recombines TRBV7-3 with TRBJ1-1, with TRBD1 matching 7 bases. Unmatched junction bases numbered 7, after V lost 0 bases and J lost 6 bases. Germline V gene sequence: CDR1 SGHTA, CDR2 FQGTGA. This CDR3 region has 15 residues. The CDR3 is CASSLTAGGISEAFF. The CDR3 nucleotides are TGTGCCAGCAGCTTAACGGCAGGGGGAATCTCTGAAGCTTTCTTT.

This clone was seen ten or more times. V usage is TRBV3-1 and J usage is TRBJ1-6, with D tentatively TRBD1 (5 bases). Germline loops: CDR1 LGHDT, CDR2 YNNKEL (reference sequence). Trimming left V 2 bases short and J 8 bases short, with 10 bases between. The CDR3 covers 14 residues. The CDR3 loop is CASSQQGRDSPLHF. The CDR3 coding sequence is TGTGCCAGCAGCCAACAGGGTCGGGATTCACCCCTCCACTTT. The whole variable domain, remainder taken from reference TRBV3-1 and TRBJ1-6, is DTAVSQTPKYLVTQMGNDKSIKCEQNLGHDTMYWYKQDSKKFLKIMFSYNNKELIINETVPNRFSPKSPDKAHLNLHINSLELGDSAVYFCASSQQGRDSPLHFGNGTRLTVT.

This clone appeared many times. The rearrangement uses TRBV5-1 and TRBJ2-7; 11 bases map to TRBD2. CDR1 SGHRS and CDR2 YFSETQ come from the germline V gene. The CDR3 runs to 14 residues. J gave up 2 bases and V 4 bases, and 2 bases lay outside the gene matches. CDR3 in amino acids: CASSPGLAAYEQYF. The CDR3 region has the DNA TGCGCCAGCAGCCCGGGACTAGCGGCCTACGAGCAGTACTTC.

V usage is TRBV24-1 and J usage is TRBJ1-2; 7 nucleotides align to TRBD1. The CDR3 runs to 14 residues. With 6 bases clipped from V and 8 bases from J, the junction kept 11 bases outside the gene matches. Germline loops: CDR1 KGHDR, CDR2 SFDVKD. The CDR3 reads CATSRTGGLKGYTF. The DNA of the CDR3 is TGTGCCACCAGTAGGACAGGCGGCCTGAAGGGCTACACCTTC.

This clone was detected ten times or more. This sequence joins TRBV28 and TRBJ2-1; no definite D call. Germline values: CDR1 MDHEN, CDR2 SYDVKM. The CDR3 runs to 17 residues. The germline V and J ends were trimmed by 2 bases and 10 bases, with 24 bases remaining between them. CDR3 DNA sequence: TGTGCCAGCAGTTTAAAGCAGGTTGGACCCCTCAGGCGGGAGCAGTTCTTC. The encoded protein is CASSLKQVGPLRREQFF.

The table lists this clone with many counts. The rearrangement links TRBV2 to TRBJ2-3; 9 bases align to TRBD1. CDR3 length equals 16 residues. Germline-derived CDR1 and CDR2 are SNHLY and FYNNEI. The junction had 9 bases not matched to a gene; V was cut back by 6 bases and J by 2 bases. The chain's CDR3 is CASRWDRVSITDTQYF. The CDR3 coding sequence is TGTGCCAGCAGGTGGGACAGGGTATCCATCACAGATACGCAGTATTTT.

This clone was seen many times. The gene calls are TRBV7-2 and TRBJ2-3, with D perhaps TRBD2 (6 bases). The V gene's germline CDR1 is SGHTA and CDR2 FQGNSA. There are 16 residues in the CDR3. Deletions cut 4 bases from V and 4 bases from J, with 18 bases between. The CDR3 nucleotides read TGTGCCAGCAGCTCCGGCCGGGAGCACTGGCCAGATACGCAGTATTTT. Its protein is CASSSGREHWPDTQYF.

CDR3 nucleotides: TGCGCCAGCAGCTTGGACATCCCACAAGAGACCCAGTACTTC. Its translation is CASSLDIPQETQYF. The rearrangement joins TRBV5-1 to TRBJ2-5; no clear D gene. CDR1 and CDR2 (germline): SGHRS, YFSETQ. This CDR3 has 14 residues. The germline V and J ends were trimmed by 0 bases and 2 bases, with 8 bases remaining between them.

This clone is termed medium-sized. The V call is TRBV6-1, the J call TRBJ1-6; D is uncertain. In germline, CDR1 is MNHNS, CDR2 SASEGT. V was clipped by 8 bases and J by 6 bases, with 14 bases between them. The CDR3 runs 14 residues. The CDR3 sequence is CASHRGSLNSPLHF. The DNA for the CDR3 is TGTGCCAGCCACAGAGGATCACTTAATTCACCCCTCCACTTT.

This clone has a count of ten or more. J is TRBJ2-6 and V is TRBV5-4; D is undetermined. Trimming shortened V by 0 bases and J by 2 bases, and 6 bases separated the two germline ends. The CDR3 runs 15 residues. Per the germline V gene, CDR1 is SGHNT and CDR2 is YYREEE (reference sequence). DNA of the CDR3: TGTGCCAGCAGCTTGGACCCCCCTGGGGCCAACGTCCTGACTTTC. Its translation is CASSLDPPGANVLTF.

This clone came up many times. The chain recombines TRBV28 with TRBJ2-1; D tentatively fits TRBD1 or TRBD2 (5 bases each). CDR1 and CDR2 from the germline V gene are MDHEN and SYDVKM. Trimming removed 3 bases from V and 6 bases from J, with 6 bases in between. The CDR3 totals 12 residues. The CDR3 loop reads CASSLGRNEQFF. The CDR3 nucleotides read TGTGCCAGCAGTTTGGGACGCAATGAGCAGTTCTTC.

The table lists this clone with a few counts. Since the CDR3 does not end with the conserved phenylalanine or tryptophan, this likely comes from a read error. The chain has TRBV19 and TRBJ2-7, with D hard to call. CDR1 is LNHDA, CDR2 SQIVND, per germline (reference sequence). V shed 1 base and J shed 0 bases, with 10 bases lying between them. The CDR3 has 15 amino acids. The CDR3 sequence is CASSIGPQSSYEQYY. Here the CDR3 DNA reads TGTGCCAGTAGTATAGGTCCGCAAAGCTCCTACGAGCAGTACTAC.

This CDR3 reads CASSLEGQGWDTEAFF. CDR3 in DNA: TGTGCCAGCAGTTTAGAGGGACAGGGGTGGGACACTGAAGCTTTCTTT. The gene calls are TRBV28 and TRBJ1-1; 10 bases agree with TRBD1. The CDR3 sequence is 16 residues long. The J segment lost 3 bases and the V segment lost 2 bases, leaving 6 bases of the junction unmatched. The V gene's germline CDR1 is MDHEN and CDR2 SYDVKM.

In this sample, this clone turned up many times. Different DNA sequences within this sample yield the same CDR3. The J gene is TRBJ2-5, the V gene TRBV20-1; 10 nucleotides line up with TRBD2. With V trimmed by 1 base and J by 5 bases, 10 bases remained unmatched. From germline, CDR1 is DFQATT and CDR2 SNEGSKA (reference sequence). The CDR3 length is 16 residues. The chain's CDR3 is CSARAFSGRRVETQYF. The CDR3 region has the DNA TGCAGTGCTAGAGCCTTTAGCGGGAGGCGCGTCGAGACCCAGTACTTC.

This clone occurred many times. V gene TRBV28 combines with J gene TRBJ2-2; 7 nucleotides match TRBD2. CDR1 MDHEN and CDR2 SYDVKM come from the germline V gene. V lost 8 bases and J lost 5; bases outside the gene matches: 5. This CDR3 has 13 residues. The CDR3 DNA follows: TGTGCCAGCCAAAAACTAGCGACCGGGGAGCTGTTTTTT. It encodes CASQKLATGELFF.

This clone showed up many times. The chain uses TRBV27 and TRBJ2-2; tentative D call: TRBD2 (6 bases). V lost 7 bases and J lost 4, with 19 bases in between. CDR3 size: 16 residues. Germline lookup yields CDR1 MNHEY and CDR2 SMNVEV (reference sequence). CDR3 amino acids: CASTAWALAGTGELFF. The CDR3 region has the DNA TGTGCCAGCACCGCCTGGGCACTAGCTGGCACCGGGGAGCTGTTTTTT.

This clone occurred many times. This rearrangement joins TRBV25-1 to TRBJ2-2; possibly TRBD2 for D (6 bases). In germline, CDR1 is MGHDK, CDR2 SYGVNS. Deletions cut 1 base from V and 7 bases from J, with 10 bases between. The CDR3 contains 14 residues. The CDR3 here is CASSESDYFGELFF. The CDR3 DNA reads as TGTGCCAGCAGTGAATCGGACTACTTCGGGGAGCTGTTTTTT.

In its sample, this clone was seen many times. CDR3 bases: TGTGCCAGCAGCCAAGAATCTAGCAGCTACAATGAGCAGTTCTTC. It codes for CASSQESSSYNEQFF. The chain recombines TRBV4-2 with TRBJ2-1, with D possibly TRBD2 on 5 matching bases. The length of the CDR3 is 15 residues. The germline gives CDR1 LGHNA, CDR2 YNFKEQ. The germline V and J ends were trimmed by 0 bases and 3 bases, with 9 bases remaining between them.

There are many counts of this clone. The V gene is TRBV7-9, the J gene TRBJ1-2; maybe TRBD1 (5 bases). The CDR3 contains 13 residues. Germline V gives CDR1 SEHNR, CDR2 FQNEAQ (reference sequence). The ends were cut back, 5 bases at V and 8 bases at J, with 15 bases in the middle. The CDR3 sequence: CASSLTGTEGYTF. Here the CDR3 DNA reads TGTGCCAGCAGCCTAACCGGGACGGAAGGCTACACCTTC.

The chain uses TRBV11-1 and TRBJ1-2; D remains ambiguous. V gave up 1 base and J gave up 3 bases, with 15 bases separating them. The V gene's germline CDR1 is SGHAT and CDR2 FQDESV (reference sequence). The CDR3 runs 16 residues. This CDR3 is CASSLGPGYGDYGYTF. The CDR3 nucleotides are TGTGCCAGCAGCTTAGGGCCTGGGTACGGGGACTATGGCTACACCTTC.

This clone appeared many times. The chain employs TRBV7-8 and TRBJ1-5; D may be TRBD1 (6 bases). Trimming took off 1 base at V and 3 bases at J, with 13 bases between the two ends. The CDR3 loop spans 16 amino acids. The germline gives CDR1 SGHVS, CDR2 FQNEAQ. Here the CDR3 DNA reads TGTGCCAGCAGCTTAGAAGGTGGACAGCTCAATCAGCCCCAGCATTTT. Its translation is CASSLEGGQLNQPQHF.

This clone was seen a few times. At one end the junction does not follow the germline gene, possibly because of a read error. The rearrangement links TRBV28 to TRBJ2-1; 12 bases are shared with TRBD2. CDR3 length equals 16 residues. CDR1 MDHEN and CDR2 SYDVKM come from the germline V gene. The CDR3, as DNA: TGTGCCAGTAGTTACGGGACTAGCGGGCCCAACAATGAGCAGTTCTTC. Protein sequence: CASSYGTSGPNNEQFF.

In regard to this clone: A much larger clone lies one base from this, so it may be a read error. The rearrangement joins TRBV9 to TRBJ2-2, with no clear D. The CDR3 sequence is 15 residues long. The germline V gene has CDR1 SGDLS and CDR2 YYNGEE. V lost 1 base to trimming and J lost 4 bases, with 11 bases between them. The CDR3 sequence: CASSVKSWGTGELFF. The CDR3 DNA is TGTGCCAGCAGCGTAAAGTCGTGGGGCACCGGGGAGCTGTTTTTT.

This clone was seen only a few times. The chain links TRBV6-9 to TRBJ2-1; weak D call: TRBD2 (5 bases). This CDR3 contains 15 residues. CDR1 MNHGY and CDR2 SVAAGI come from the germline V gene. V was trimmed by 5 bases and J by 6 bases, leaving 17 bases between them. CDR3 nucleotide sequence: TGTGCCAGCAGTGAGGGCGGGCGAATGGTCAATGAGCAGTTCTTC. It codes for CASSEGGRMVNEQFF.